The 13 T cell receptor beta chains reported below all come from one sample, sequenced in a study of T cell responses to AZD1222 COVID-19 vaccine (dated by TCRdb to about 2021). The sample's time point label is to be understood as: baseline before first vaccination. Receptor libraries were prepared by the immunoSEQ multiplex PCR assay. In its TCRdb copy, this immuneACCESS table keeps in-frame sequences only and misses some clones. Where compared with another copy, unresolved V genes explain less than half of these, and the others have no known cause. The sample table contains about 140,000 clones; only one count was recorded for roughly 90% of them. The ten most abundant clones make up around 5% of the sample. The source was peripheral blood, collected on day 0 of AZD1222 vaccination. All receptors derive from an adult in good health.

V and J are TRBV13 and TRBJ2-7; the D gene could be TRBD1 or TRBD2 (5 bases each). V lost 2 bases, J lost 2 bases, and 7 bases lay in between. The CDR3 is 13 amino acids. CDR1 is PRHDT, CDR2 FYEKMQ, per germline (reference sequence). CDR3 bases: TGTGCCAGCAGCTTACGAGGGGCCTACGAGCAGTACTTC. Translating gives CASSLRGAYEQYF.

The chain recombines TRBV27 with TRBJ1-1; no clear D. Germline CDR1 and CDR2: MNHEY and SMNVEV (reference sequence). V shed 3 bases and J shed 0 bases, with 5 bases lying between them. The CDR3 totals 13 residues. The CDR3 here is CASSLTVNTEAFF. CDR3 bases: TGTGCCAGCAGTTTGACTGTGAACACTGAAGCTTTCTTT.

The chain uses TRBV18 and TRBJ2-7; 11 bases line up with TRBD1. Germline assignment: CDR1 KGHSH and CDR2 LQKENI. Losses at the gene ends were 4 bases for V and 5 bases for J; bases not matched to a gene: 4. The CDR3 sequence is 14 residues long. As DNA, the CDR3 is TGTGCCAGCTCACTTCGGACAGGGGGCAACGAGCAGTACTTC. Amino acids: CASSLRTGGNEQYF.

This sequence joins TRBV25-1 and TRBJ1-2; D is unresolved. Trimming removed 4 bases at V and 0 bases at J, with 12 bases between. Germline-derived CDR1 and CDR2 are MGHDK and SYGVNS. This CDR3 has 15 amino acids. The CDR3 sequence: CASSGLTSTNYGYTF. The CDR3 DNA is TGTGCCAGCAGTGGCCTAACCTCCACTAACTATGGCTACACCTTC.

V usage is TRBV11-2 and J usage is TRBJ2-1, with 7 nucleotides matching TRBD2. V lost 2 bases and J lost 0; bases outside the gene matches: 1. Germline CDR1 SGHAT, CDR2 FQNNGV. The CDR3 runs to 15 residues. CDR3 DNA sequence: TGTGCCAGCAGCTTAATAGCGGGCTCCTACAATGAGCAGTTCTTC. It codes for CASSLIAGSYNEQFF.

This chain connects TRBV19 to TRBJ1-3, with D hard to call. The length of the CDR3 is 12 residues. Trimming left V 3 bases short and J 3 bases short, with 3 bases between. Germline V gene data show CDR1 as LNHDA and CDR2 as SQIVND (reference sequence). CDR3 DNA: TGTGCCAGTAGTATTTATGGAAACACCATATATTTT. The encoded protein is CASSIYGNTIYF.

The CDR3 here is CASSRDKTQGNTIYF. The CDR3 nucleotides are TGTGCCAGCAGTCGGGACAAGACACAAGGAAACACCATATATTTT. The rearrangement uses TRBV27 and TRBJ1-3; perhaps TRBD1 as D (6 bases). The CDR3 runs 15 residues. V shed 5 bases and J shed 4 bases, with 15 bases lying between them. Looked up from germline, CDR1 is MNHEY and CDR2 is SMNVEV (reference sequence).

This clone appeared a few times. The chain has TRBV13 and TRBJ2-1, with 10 bases lining up with TRBD2. The CDR3 contains 16 residues. The germline V gene has CDR1 PRHDT and CDR2 FYEKMQ (reference sequence). V lost 5 bases, J lost 4 bases, and 8 bases stayed unmatched. DNA for the CDR3: TGTGCCAGCAGCAACCCTAGCGGGAGCCTTTACAATGAGCAGTTCTTC. Protein: CASSNPSGSLYNEQFF.

The rearrangement uses TRBV11-2 and TRBJ1-4; no firm D call. Germline CDR1 is SGHAT and CDR2 is FQNNGV. The ends were cut back, 1 base at V and 7 bases at J, with 10 bases in the middle. This CDR3 spans 14 amino acids. CDR3: CASSLGAGGEKLFF. CDR3 bases: TGTGCCAGCAGCTTAGGGGCCGGAGGTGAAAAACTGTTTTTT.

The V call is TRBV27, the J call TRBJ2-7, with D perhaps given as TRBD1 or TRBD2 (6 bases each). The germline V gene has CDR1 MNHEY and CDR2 SMNVEV (reference sequence). The CDR3 runs 14 residues. The germline V and J ends were trimmed by 3 bases and 3 bases, with 12 bases remaining between them. As DNA, the CDR3 is TGTGCCAGCAGTTTTGTGGGGGGCGGCTACGAGCAGTACTTC. Protein sequence: CASSFVGGGYEQYF.

The chain carries TRBV27 and TRBJ1-1; D may be TRBD1 (5 bases). Germline CDR1 is MNHEY and CDR2 is SMNVEV (reference sequence). The ends were cut back, 2 bases at V and 7 bases at J, with 11 bases in the middle. The CDR3 sequence is 13 residues long. The CDR3 region is CASSLAWDREAFF. The CDR3 DNA reads TGTGCCAGCAGTTTAGCGTGGGACCGTGAAGCTTTCTTT.

The count of this clone is one. At one end the junction does not follow the germline gene, possibly because of a read error. In DNA form, the CDR3 reads TGTGCCAGCAGCCCCACTGGGACACAGGGAATAGACTTC. Translated, it gives CASSPTGTQGIDF. The chain carries TRBV7-8 and TRBJ1-2; tentatively, D is TRBD1 (6 bases). The CDR3 covers 13 residues. Germline values: CDR1 SGHVS, CDR2 FQNEAQ. The full variable domain, in which reference TRBV7-8 and TRBJ1-2 provide the parts outside the CDR3, is GAGVSQSPRYKVAKRGQDVALRCDPISGHVSLFWYQQALGQGPEFLTYFQNEAQLDKSGLPSDRFFAERPEGSVSTLKIQRTQQEDSAVYLCASSPTGTQGIDFGSGTRLTVV.

The chain uses TRBV6-5 and TRBJ2-7; tentatively, D is TRBD1 (6 bases). This CDR3 has 14 amino acids. From germline, CDR1 is MNHEY and CDR2 SVGAGI. V lost 5 bases to trimming and J lost 2 bases, with 13 bases between them. CDR3 amino acids: CASSRQTGAYEQYF. The CDR3 DNA follows: TGTGCCAGCAGTAGGCAGACAGGAGCCTACGAGCAGTACTTC.